Listed here is a single TCR beta chain. This entry belongs to a study of blood T cell repertoires in COVID-19. The overall study: From T cells, B-cell-depleted T cells, or PBMCs came the material, which was cDNA or gDNA.

Germline V lookup: CDR1 SGHNT, CDR2 YENEEA. V lost 4 bases to trimming and J lost 0 bases, with 12 bases between them. The CDR3 spans 16 residues. Under the authors' procedure: Quantification of nucleated cells was approximated via reference gene primer amplification. Generated by immunoSEQ multiplex PCR, the TCRdb table keeps only in-frame clones and is missing some. The V and J calls and clone size were taken over from that table, and D and trimming were inferred from the DNA. The profile shows 150,000 to 200,000 clones, 88% of them singletons. This clonotype was sampled from a woman between 18 and 29 years old who had recovered from COVID-19. This chain connects TRBV11-3 to TRBJ2-2; a weak D match, TRBD1 (5 bases). Source material: PBMCs or T cells enriched from blood (not recorded which). The CDR3 DNA is TGTGCCAGCAGCTCGCAGGGCCCCCCGAACACCGGGGAGCTGTTTTTT. Its protein is CASSSQGPPNTGELFF.